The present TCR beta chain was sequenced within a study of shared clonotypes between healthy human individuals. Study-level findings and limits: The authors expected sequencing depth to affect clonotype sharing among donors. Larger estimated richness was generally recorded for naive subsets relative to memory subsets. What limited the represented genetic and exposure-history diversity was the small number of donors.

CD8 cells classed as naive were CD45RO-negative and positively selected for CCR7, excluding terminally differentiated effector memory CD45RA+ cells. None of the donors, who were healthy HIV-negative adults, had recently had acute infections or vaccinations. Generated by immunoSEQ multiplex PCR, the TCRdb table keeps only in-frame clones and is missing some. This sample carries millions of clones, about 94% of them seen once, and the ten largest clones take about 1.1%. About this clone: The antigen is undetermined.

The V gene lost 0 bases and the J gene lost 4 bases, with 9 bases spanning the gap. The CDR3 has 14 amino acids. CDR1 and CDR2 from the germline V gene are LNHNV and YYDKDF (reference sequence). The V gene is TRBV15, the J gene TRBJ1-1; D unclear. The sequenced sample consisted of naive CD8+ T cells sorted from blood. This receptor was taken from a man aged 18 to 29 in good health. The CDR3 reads CATSREEGGTEAFF. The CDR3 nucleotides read TGTGCCACCAGCAGAGAAGAGGGTGGCACTGAAGCTTTCTTT.